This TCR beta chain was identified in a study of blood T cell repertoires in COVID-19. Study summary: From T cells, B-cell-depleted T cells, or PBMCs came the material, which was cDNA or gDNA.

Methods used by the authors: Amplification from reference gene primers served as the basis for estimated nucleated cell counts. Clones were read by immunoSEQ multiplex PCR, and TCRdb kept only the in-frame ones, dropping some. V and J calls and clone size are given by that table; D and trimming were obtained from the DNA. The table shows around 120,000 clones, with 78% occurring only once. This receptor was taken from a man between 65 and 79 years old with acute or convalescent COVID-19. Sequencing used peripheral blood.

CDR3 sequence reads: CASSFGGSDSPLHF. The CDR3 nucleotides are TGTGCCAGCAGCTTTGGTGGCAGTGATTCACCCCTCCACTTT. This chain connects TRBV5-4 to TRBJ1-6; D is ambiguous. The germline V gene encodes CDR1 SGHNT and CDR2 YYREEE (reference sequence). The CDR3 spans 14 residues. V dropped 2 bases and J dropped 8 bases, with 11 bases sitting between them.